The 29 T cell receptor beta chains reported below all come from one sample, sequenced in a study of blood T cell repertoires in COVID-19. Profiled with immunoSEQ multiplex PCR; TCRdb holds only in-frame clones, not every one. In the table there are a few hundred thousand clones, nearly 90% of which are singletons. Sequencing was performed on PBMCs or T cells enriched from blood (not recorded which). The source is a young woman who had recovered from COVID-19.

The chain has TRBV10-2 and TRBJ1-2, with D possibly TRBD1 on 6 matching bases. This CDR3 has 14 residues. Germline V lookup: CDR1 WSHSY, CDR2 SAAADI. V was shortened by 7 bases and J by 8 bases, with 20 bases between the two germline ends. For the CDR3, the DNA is TGCGCCAGCAATGGGGAAAACAGGGCCTACGGCTACACCTTC. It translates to CASNGENRAYGYTF.

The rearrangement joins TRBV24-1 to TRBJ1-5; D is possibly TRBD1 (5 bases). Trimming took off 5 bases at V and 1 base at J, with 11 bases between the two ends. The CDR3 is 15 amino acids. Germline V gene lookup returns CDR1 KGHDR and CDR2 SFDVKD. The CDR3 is CATSVGGRSNQPQHF. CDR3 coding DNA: TGTGCCACCAGTGTGGGGGGACGGAGCAATCAGCCCCAGCATTTT.

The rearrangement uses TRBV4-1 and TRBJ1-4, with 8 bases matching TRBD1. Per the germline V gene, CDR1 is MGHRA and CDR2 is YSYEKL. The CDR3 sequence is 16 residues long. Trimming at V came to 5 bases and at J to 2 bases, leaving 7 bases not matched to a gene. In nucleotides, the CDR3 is TGCGCCAGCAGCGAGCGCGGACAGGGCACTAATGAAAAACTGTTTTTT. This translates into CASSERGQGTNEKLFF.

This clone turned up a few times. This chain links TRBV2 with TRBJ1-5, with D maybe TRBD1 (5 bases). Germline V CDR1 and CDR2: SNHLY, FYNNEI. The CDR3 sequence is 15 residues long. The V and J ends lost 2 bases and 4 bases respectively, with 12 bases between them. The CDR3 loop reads CASSERGLDNQPQHF. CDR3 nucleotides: TGTGCCAGCAGTGAACGGGGGTTGGATAATCAGCCCCAGCATTTT.

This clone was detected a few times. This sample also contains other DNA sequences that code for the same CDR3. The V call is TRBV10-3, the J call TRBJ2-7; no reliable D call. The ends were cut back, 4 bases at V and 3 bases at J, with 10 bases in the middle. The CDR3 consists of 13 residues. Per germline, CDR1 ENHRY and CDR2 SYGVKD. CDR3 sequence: CAISVPGIYEQYF. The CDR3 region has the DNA TGTGCCATCAGTGTACCAGGCATCTACGAGCAGTACTTC.

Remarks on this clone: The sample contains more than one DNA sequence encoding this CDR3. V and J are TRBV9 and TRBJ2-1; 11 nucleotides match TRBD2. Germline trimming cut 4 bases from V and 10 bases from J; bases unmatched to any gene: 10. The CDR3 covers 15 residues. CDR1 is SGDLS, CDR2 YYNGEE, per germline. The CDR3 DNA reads TGTGCCAGCAGCCCGGAAGGACTAGCGGGCGACGAGCAGTTCTTC. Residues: CASSPEGLAGDEQFF.

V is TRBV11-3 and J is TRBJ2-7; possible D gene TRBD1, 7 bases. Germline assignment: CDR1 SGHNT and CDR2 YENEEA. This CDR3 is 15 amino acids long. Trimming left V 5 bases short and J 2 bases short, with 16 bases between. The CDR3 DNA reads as TGTGCCAGCAGCCCCCTCCAGGGGGGCCCCTACGAGCAGTACTTC. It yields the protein CASSPLQGGPYEQYF. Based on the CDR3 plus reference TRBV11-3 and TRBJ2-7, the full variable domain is EAGVVQSPRYKIIEKKQPVAFWCNPISGHNTLYWYLQNLGQGPELLIRYENEEAVDDSQLPKDRFSAERLKGVDSTLKIQPAELGDSAVYLCASSPLQGGPYEQYFGPGTRLTVT.

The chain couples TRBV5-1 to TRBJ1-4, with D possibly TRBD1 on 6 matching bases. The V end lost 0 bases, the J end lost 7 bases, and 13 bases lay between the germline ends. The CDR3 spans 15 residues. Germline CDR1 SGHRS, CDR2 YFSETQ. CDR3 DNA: TGCGCCAGCAGCTTGGAAAGGGGGGGCGGTGAAAAACTGTTTTTT. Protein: CASSLERGGGEKLFF.

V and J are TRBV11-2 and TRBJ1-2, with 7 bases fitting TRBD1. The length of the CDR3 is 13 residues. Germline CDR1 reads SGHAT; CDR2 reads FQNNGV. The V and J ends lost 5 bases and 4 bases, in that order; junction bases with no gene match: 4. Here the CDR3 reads CASSPGTAYGYTF. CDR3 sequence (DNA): TGTGCCAGCAGCCCGGGGACAGCCTATGGCTACACCTTC.

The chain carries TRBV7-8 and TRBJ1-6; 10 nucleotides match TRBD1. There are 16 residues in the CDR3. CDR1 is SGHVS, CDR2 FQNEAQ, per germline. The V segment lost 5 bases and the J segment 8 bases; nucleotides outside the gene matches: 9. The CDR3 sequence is CASSTQTGGWDSPLHF. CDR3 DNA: TGTGCCAGCAGCACCCAGACAGGGGGCTGGGATTCACCCCTCCACTTT.

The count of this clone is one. The CDR3 loop is CASRSQGTATNEKLFF. The DNA of the CDR3 is TGTGCCAGCAGATCTCAGGGGACGGCAACTAATGAAAAACTGTTTTTT. The V call is TRBV7-8, the J call TRBJ1-4; a possible D gene is TRBD1 (6 bases). Germline V gene sequence: CDR1 SGHVS, CDR2 FQNEAQ. V lost 6 bases and J 0 bases, leaving 14 bases between the germline ends. The length of the CDR3 is 16 residues. Full variable domain (outside the CDR3, taken from reference TRBV7-8 and TRBJ1-4): GAGVSQSPRYKVAKRGQDVALRCDPISGHVSLFWYQQALGQGPEFLTYFQNEAQLDKSGLPSDRFFAERPEGSVSTLKIQRTQQEDSAVYLCASRSQGTATNEKLFFGSGTQLSVL.

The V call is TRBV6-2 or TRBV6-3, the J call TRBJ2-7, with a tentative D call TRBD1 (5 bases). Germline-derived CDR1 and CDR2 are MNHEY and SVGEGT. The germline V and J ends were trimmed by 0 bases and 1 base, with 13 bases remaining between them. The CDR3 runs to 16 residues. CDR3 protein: CASSYSWARGSYEQYF. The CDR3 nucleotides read TGTGCCAGCAGTTACTCATGGGCTAGGGGATCCTACGAGCAGTACTTC.

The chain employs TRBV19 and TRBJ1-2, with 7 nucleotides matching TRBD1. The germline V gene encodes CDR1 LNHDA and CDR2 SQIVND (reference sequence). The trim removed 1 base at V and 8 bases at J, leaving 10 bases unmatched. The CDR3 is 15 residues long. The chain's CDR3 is CASSIGLDRERGYTF. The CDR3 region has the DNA TGTGCCAGTAGTATAGGGCTAGACAGGGAACGCGGCTACACCTTC.

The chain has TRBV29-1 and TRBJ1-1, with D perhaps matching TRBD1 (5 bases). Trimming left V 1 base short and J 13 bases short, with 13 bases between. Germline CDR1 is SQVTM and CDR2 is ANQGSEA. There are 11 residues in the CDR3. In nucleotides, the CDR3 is TGCAGCGTTGAAGCGGCAGGGATAGTTTTCTTT. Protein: CSVEAAGIVFF.

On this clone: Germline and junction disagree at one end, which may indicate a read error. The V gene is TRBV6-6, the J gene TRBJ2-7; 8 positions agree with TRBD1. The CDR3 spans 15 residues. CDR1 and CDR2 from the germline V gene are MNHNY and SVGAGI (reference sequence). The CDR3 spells CASSDSRQGINEQYF. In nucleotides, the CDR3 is TGTGCCAGCAGTGACTCCCGACAGGGGATAAACGAGCAGTACTTC.

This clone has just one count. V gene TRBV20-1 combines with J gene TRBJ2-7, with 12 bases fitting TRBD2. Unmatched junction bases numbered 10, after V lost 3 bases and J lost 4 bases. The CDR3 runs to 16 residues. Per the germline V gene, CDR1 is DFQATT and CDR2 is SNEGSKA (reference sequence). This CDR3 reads CSASLSSGRALYEQYF. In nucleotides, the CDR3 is TGCAGTGCTAGTTTGTCTAGCGGGAGGGCCTTGTACGAGCAGTACTTC.

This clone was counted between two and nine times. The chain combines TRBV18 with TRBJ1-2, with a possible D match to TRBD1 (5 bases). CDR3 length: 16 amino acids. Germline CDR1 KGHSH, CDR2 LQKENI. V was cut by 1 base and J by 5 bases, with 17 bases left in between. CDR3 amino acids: CASSPLTGGTEYGYTF. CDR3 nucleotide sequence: TGTGCCAGCTCACCACTCACTGGGGGGACGGAATATGGCTACACCTTC.

The CDR3 nucleotides read TGTGCCAGCAGTGAAGACGGTATCGCCGGGGAGCTGTTTTTT. Translating gives CASSEDGIAGELFF. This chain joins TRBV6-1 and TRBJ2-2; no reliable D call. This CDR3 contains 14 residues. Germline V gene data show CDR1 as MNHNS and CDR2 as SASEGT. Trimming pared 1 base from V and 6 bases from J, leaving 9 bases between.

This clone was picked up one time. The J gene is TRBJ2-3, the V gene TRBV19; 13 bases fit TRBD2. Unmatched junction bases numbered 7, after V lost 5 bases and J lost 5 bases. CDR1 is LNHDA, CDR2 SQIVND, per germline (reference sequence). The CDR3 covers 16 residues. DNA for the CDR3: TGTGCCAGTAGTTTGACTAGCGGGAGGTATGAAGATACGCAGTATTTT. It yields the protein CASSLTSGRYEDTQYF. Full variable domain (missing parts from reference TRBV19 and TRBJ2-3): DGGITQSPKYLFRKEGQNVTLSCEQNLNHDAMYWYRQDPGQGLRLIYYSQIVNDFQKGDIAEGYSVSREKKESFPLTVTSAQKNPTAFYLCASSLTSGRYEDTQYFGPGTRLTVL.

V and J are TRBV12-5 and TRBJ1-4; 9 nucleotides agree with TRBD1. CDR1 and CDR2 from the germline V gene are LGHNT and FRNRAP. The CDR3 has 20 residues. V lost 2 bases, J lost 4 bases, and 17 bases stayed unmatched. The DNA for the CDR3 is TGTGCTAGTGGTTTGCCCCACCGGGACAGGGAGCCGCTTTTTAATGAAAAACTGTTTTTT. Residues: CASGLPHRDREPLFNEKLFF.

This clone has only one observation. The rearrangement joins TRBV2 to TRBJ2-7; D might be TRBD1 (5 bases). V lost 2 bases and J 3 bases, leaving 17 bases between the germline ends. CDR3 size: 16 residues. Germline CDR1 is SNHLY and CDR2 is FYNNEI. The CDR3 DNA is TGTGCCAGCAGTGAAAAGAGTACAGGATTGAACTACGAGCAGTACTTC. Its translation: CASSEKSTGLNYEQYF.

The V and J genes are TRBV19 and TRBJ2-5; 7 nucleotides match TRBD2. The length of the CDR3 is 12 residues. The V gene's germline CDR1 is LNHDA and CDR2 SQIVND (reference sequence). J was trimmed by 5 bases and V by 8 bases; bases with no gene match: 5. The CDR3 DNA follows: TGTGCCAGTGGAGTGGGGGGGGAGACCCAGTACTTC. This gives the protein CASGVGGETQYF.

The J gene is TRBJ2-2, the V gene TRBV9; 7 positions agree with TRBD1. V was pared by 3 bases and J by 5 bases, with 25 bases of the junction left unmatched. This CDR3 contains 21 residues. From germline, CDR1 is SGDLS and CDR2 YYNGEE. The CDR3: CASSGFGEDSSPGGITGELFF. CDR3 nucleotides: TGTGCCAGCAGCGGATTCGGTGAAGATTCGAGTCCAGGGGGTATTACCGGGGAGCTGTTTTTT.

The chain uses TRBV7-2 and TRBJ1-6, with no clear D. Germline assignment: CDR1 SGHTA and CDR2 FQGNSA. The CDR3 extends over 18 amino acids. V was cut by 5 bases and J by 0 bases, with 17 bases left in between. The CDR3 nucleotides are TGTGCCAGCAGCCCCGTTCTGATAGGGAGCTCCTATAATTCACCCCTCCACTTT. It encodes CASSPVLIGSSYNSPLHF.

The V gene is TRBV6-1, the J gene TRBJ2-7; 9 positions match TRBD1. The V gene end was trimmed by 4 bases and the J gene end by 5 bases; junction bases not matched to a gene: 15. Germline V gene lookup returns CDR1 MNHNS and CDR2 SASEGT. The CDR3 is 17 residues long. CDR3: CASSGHRGPSSSDEQYF. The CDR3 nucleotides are TGTGCCAGCAGTGGGCACAGGGGGCCCTCTTCTTCCGACGAGCAGTACTTC.

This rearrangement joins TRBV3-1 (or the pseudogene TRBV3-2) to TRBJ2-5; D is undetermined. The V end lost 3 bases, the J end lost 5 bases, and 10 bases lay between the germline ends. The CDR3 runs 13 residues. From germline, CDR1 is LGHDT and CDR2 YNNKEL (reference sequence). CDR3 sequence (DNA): TGTGCCAGCAGCCATTTGAGCTCGGAGACCCAGTACTTC. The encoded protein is CASSHLSSETQYF.

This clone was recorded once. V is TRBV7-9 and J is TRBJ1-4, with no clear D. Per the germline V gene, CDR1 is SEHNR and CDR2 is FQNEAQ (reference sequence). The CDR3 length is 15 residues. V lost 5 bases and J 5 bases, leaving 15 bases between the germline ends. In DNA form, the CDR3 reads TGTGCCAGCAGCCCCGAACCCGGGTCGAATGAAAAACTGTTTTTT. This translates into CASSPEPGSNEKLFF.

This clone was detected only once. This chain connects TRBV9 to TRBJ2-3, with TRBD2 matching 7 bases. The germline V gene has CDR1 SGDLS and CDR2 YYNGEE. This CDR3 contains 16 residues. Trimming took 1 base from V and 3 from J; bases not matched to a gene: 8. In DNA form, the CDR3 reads TGTGCCAGCAGCGTAAGGACGGGGGGTTGGACAGATACGCAGTATTTT. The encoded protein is CASSVRTGGWTDTQYF.

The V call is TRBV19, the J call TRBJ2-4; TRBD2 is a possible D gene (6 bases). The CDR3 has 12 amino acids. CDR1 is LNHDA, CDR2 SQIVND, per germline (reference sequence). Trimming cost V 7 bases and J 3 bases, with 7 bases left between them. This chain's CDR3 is CASKGGKNIQYF. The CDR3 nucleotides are TGTGCCAGTAAGGGAGGCAAAAACATTCAGTACTTC.